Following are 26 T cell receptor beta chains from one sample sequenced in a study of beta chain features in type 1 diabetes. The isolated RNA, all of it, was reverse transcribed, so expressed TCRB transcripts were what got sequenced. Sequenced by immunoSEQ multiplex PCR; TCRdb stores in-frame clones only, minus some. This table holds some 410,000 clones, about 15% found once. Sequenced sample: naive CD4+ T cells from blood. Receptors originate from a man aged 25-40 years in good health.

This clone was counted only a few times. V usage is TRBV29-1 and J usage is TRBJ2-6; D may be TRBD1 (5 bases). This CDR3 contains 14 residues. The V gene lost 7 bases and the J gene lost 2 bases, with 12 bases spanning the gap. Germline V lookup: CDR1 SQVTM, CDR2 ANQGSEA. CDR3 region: CSGGARPGANVLTF. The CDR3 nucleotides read TGCAGCGGTGGGGCGCGGCCTGGGGCCAACGTCCTGACTTTC.

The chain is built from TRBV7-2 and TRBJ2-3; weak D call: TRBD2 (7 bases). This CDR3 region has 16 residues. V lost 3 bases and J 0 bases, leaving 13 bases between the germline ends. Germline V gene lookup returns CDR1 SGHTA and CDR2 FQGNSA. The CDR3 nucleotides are TGTGCCAGCAGCTTCCAAGGGGGGGCCAGCACAGATACGCAGTATTTT. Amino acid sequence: CASSFQGGASTDTQYF.

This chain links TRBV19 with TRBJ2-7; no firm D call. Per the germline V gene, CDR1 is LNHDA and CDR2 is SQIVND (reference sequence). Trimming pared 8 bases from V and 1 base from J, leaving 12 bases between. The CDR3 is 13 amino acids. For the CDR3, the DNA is TGTGCCAGTTCCCAAGAGGCATCCTACGAGCAGTACTTC. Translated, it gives CASSQEASYEQYF.

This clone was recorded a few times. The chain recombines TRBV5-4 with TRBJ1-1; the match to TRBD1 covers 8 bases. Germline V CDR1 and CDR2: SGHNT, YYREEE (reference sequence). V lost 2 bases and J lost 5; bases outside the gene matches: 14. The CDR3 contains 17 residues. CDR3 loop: CASSLKAGGVGDTEAFF. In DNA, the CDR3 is TGTGCCAGCAGCTTAAAAGCAGGGGGCGTCGGAGATACTGAAGCTTTCTTT. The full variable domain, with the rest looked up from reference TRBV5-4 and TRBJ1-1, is ETGVTQSPTHLIKTRGQQVTLRCSSQSGHNTVSWYQQALGQGPQFIFQYYREEENGRGNFPPRFSGLQFPNYSSELNVNALELDDSALYLCASSLKAGGVGDTEAFFGQGTRLTVV.

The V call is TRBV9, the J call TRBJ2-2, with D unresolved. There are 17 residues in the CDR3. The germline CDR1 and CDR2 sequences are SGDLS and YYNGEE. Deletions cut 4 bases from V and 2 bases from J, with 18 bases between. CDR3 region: CASSRSVKLPNTGELFF. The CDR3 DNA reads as TGTGCCAGCAGCCGGAGCGTTAAGCTGCCCAACACCGGGGAGCTGTTTTTT.

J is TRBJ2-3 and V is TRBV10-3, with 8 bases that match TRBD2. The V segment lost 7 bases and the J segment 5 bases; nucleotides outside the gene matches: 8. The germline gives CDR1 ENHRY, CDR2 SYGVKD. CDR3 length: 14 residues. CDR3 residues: CAIKAGAGGDTQYF. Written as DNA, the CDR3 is TGTGCCATCAAGGCGGGTGCGGGAGGAGATACGCAGTATTTT.

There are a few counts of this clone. The CDR3 sequence: CASSLGDSKYEQYF. The CDR3 region has the DNA TGTGCCAGCAGCTTGGGGGACAGTAAGTACGAGCAGTACTTC. V is TRBV7-2 and J is TRBJ2-7; 7 nucleotides agree with TRBD1. The germline V gene has CDR1 SGHTA and CDR2 FQGNSA. After removal of 3 bases from V and 4 bases from J, the junction contained 6 bases not matched to a gene. The CDR3 spans 14 residues.

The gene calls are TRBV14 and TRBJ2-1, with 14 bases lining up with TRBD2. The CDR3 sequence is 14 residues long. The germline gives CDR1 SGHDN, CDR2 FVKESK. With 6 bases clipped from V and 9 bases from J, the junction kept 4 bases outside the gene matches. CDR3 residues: CASRRLAGGTEQFF. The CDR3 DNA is TGTGCCAGCAGACGACTAGCGGGGGGGACTGAGCAGTTCTTC.

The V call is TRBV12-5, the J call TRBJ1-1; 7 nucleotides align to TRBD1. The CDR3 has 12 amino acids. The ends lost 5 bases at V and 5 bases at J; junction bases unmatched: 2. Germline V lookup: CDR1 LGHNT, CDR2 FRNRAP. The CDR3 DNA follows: TGTGCTAGTGGTCCGACAGGGACTGAAGCTTTCTTT. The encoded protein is CASGPTGTEAFF.

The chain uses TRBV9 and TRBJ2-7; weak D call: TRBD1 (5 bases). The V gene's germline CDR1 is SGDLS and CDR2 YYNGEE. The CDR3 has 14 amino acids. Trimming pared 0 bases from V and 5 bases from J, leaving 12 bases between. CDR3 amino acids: CASSVDQGIHEQYF. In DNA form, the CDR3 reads TGTGCCAGCAGCGTAGATCAGGGTATCCACGAGCAGTACTTC.

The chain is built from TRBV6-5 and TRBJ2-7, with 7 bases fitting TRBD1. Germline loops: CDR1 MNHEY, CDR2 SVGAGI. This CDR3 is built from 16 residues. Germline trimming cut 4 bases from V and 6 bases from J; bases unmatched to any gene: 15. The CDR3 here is CASSCRLDRAEIEQYV. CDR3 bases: TGTGCCAGCAGTTGCCGCTTAGACAGGGCGGAGATCGAGCAGTACGTC.

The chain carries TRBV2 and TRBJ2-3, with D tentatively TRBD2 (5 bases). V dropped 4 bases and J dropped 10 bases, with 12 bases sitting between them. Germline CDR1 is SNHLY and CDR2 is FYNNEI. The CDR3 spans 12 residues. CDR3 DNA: TGTGCCAGCAGTGTGAGTGGGGAGCCGCAGTATTTT. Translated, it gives CASSVSGEPQYF.

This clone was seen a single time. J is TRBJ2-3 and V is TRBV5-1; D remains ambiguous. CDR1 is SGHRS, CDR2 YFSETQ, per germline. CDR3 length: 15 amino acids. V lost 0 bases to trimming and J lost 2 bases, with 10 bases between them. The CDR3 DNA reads TGCGCCAGCAGCTTGGCGGAAGGCCCCACAGATACGCAGTATTTT. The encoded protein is CASSLAEGPTDTQYF.

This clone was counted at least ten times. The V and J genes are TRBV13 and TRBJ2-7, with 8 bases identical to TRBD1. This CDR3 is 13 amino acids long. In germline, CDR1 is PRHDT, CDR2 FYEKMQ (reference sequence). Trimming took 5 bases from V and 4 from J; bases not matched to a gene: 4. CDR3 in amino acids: CASSMDRAYEQYF. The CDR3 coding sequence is TGTGCCAGCAGCATGGACAGGGCATACGAGCAGTACTTC.

The CDR3 DNA reads as TGTGCCACCAGCAGGTTGGGGGCAGGTTACAATGAGCAGTTCTTC. Its protein product is CATSRLGAGYNEQFF. J is TRBJ2-1 and V is TRBV15; weak D call: TRBD1 (6 bases). V lost 3 bases and J lost 4, with 13 bases in between. The CDR3 is 15 residues long. The germline CDR1 and CDR2 sequences are LNHNV and YYDKDF (reference sequence).

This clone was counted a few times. The CDR3 is CASSPTIDEQFF. CDR3 DNA: TGTGCCAGCTCGCCTACTATCGATGAGCAGTTCTTC. This chain uses TRBV18 with TRBJ2-1; D gene ambiguous. The CDR3 sequence is 12 residues long. Trimming removed 6 bases at V and 8 bases at J, with 11 bases between. CDR1 is KGHSH and CDR2 is LQKENI in the germline V gene. The full variable domain, with the rest looked up from reference TRBV18 and TRBJ2-1, is NAGVMQNPRHLVRRRGQEARLRCSPMKGHSHVYWYRQLPEEGLKFMVYLQKENIIDESGMPKERFSAEFPKEGPSILRIQQVVRGDSAAYFCASSPTIDEQFFGPGTRLTVL.

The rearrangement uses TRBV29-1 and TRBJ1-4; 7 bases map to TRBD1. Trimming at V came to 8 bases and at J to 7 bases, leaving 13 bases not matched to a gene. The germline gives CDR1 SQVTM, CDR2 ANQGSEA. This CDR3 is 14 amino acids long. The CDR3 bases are TGCAGCTCTGCGGGCCGACAGGGAGGTGAAAAACTGTTTTTT. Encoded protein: CSSAGRQGGEKLFF.

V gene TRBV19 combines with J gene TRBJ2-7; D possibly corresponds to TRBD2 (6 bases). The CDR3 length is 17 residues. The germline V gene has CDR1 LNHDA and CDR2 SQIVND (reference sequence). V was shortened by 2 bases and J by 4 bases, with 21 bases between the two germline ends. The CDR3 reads CASSITPGLLGGYEQYF. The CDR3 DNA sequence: TGTGCCAGTAGTATAACCCCGGGACTCCTAGGAGGTTACGAGCAGTACTTC. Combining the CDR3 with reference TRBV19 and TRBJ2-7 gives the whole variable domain DGGITQSPKYLFRKEGQNVTLSCEQNLNHDAMYWYRQDPGQGLRLIYYSQIVNDFQKGDIAEGYSVSREKKESFPLTVTSAQKNPTAFYLCASSITPGLLGGYEQYFGPGTRLTVT.

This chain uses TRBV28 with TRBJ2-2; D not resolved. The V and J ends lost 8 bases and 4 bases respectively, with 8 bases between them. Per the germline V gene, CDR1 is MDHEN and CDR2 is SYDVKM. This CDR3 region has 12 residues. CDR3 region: CASGYSTGELFF. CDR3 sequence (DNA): TGTGCCAGCGGCTACAGCACCGGGGAGCTGTTTTTT.

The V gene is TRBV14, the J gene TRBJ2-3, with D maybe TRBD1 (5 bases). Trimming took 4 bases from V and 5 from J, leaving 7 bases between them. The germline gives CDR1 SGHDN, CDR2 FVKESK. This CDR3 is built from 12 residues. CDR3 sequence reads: CASSPQGDTQYF. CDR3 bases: TGTGCCAGCAGCCCCCAGGGAGATACGCAGTATTTT.

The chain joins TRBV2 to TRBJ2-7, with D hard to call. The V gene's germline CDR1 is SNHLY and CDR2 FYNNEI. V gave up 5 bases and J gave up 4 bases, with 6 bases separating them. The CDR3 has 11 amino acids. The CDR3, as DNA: TGTGCCAGCAGTTCCCAGTACGAGCAGTACGTC. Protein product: CASSSQYEQYV.

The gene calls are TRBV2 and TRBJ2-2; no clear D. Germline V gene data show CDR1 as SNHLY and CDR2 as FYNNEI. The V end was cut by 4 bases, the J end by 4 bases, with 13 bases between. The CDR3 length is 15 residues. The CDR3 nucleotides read TGTGCCAGCAGTGCAAACCTCCGCGGCACCGGGGAGCTGTTTTTT. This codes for CASSANLRGTGELFF.

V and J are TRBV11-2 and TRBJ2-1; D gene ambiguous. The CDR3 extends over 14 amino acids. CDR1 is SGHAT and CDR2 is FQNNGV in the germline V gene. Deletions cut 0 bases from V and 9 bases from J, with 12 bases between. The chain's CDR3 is CASSLELRAAEQFF. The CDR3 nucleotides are TGTGCCAGCAGCTTAGAGCTACGTGCGGCTGAGCAGTTCTTC.

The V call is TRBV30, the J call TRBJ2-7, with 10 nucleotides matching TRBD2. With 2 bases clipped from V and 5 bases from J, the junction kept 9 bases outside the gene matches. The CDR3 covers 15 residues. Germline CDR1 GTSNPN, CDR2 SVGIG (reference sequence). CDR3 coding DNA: TGTGCCTGGAGTCGGGCGAGCGGGAGGGCCGACGAGCAGTACGTC. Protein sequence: CAWSRASGRADEQYV.

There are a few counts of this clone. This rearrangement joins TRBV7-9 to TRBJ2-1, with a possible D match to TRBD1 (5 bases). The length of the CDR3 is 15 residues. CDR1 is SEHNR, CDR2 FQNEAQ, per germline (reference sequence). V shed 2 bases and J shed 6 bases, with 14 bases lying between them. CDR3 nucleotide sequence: TGTGCCAGCAGCTTAATCCAGGGAATGGGCAATGAGCAGTTCTTC. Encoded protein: CASSLIQGMGNEQFF.

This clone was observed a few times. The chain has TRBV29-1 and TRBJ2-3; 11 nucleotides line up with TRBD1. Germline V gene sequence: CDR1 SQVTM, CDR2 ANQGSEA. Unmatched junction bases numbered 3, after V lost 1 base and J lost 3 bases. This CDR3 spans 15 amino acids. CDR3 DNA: TGCAGCGTTGAAGGGACAGGGGGCGTAACAGATACGCAGTATTTT. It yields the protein CSVEGTGGVTDTQYF.